One sample yielded the 5 T cell receptor beta chains listed below, sequenced in a study of PD-1 blockade in mismatch repair-deficient tumors (dated by TCRdb to 2016 to 2017). Library preparation employed the immunoSEQ multiplex PCR assay. TCRdb holds this immuneACCESS table with in-frame rearrangements only. Some clones are missing; in checked studies, unresolved V genes explain under half, and the rest has no known cause. The sample includes about 84,000 clones, with more than 65% observed a single time. The ten largest clones add up to more than 2.5% of the sample. The time point label for this specimen denotes: peripheral blood 12 weeks after first pembrolizumab dose. The input for sequencing was peripheral blood, taken 12 weeks after starting pembrolizumab. The receptors originated from an adult with mismatch repair-deficient cancer.

The chain couples TRBV5-6 to TRBJ2-3; D is perhaps TRBD2 (7 bases). From germline, CDR1 is SGHDT and CDR2 YYEEEE. V was cut by 3 bases and J by 2 bases, with 10 bases left in between. The CDR3 sequence is 14 residues long. In nucleotides, the CDR3 is TGTGCCAGCAGCTGGGGGGGCTTCACAGATACGCAGTATTTT. It encodes CASSWGGFTDTQYF.

CDR3 sequence (DNA): TGCAGTGTCAGCCGGGACGACATTCAGTACTTC. Translation gives CSVSRDDIQYF. The rearrangement links TRBV20-1 to TRBJ2-4, with D tentatively TRBD1 or TRBD2 (5 bases each). V was clipped by 7 bases and J by 8 bases, with 12 bases between them. Germline CDR1 reads DFQATT; CDR2 reads SNEGSKA (reference sequence). The CDR3 consists of 11 residues.

By share of the sample, this clone is medium-sized (0.01 to 0.1%). The gene calls are TRBV19 and TRBJ2-7; 9 nucleotides align to TRBD1. Looked up from germline, CDR1 is LNHDA and CDR2 is SQIVND (reference sequence). V trimming: 7 bases; J trimming: 5 bases; junction bases outside the gene matches: 6. CDR3 length equals 13 residues. CDR3 sequence reads: CASNPGQGDEQYF. In DNA form, the CDR3 reads TGTGCCAGTAACCCGGGACAGGGAGACGAGCAGTACTTC.

The CDR3 sequence is CASSLRTSGIYEQYF. Written as DNA, the CDR3 is TGTGCCAGCAGCTTACGGACTAGCGGGATCTACGAGCAGTACTTC. This chain links TRBV7-9 with TRBJ2-7; 12 nucleotides align to TRBD2. The V gene end was trimmed by 2 bases and the J gene end by 3 bases; junction bases not matched to a gene: 2. Germline-derived CDR1 and CDR2 are SEHNR and FQNEAQ (reference sequence). This CDR3 is 15 amino acids long.

The J gene is TRBJ2-7, the V gene TRBV4-1; perhaps TRBD2 as D (6 bases). Germline-derived CDR1 and CDR2 are MGHRA and YSYEKL. Trimming removed 0 bases at V and 2 bases at J, with 14 bases between. This CDR3 spans 16 amino acids. CDR3 protein: CASSQDFSGTPYEQYF. DNA of the CDR3: TGCGCCAGCAGCCAAGATTTTAGCGGAACCCCCTACGAGCAGTACTTC.